Detailed here is one T cell receptor (beta chain). What this receptor recognizes is not known. Per-nucleotide qualities are absent, and no much larger clonotype sits a single base away. These data originate in a study of Tregs in tolerant kidney transplant recipients (dated by TCRdb to 2018 to 2020). With respect to the entire study: The transplants used related donors with nonmyeloablative bone marrow transplantation, and mixed chimerism in the human trials was transient. The study used TCRbeta sequencing to identify donor-specific regulatory T cells before combined kidney and bone marrow transplantation, then tracked those cells after transplant. General findings and caveats noted by the study authors: Expanding Tregs with activated donor B cells appeared to identify the most biologically relevant and donor-specific TCRbeta repertoire. Donor-specific Treg expansion exceeded global Treg expansion in tolerant patients, suggesting antigen-driven rather than nonspecific expansion. Although technical replication error seemed to be minimal, the question of biological reproducibility was not addressed directly. Because the PCR primers were changed over time for some patients, nucleotide-level comparison could not be performed across the samples from those patients. The study was constrained by small patient numbers, and validation of the findings is required in larger populations and under other immunosuppression protocols.

The germline V gene specifies SGHRS as CDR1 and YFSETQ as CDR2. The CDR3 goes from the cysteine to the phenylalanine over 14 residues. Only the CDR3 part of the read is kept: 42 bases, read in frame from the first base. V sheds 3 bases and J sheds 1 base, leaving 10 bases between their ends. For TCRbeta CDR3 sequencing, genomic DNA was extracted from sorted cells using the QIAGEN DNeasy Blood and Tissue Kit. Through immunoSEQ, high-throughput TCRbeta CDR3 sequencing was done commercially, including PCR amplification with internal controls and bias correction. The study's own analysis went as follows. Unique productive TCRbeta sequences were defined by CDR3 nucleotide sequence where primers matched, otherwise by CDR3 amino acid sequence with Vbeta and Jbeta genes. To correct for sorting error, sequences found in more than one sorted population at a frequency ratio of 2:1 or less were discarded, and the remaining shared sequences were assigned to the population with the higher frequency. A sequence counted as donor-reactive if, in CFSE-low cells, the sequence had a frequency of at least 0.01% and was expanded at least 5-fold compared with unstimulated cells. Repertoire divergence was quantified by Jensen-Shannon divergence using the top 100 TCRbeta sequences ranked by frequency. For samples with multiple sequencing runs, sorting error was corrected separately for each run before the runs were pooled. This immuneACCESS table, as held by TCRdb, lists in-frame sequences with V and J called but not all clones. Of the missing ones, under half trace to an unresolved V gene in checked studies; the others have no known cause. The DNA gave D and trimming, while V, J and clone size come from that table. The sample profile shows about 110,000 clones; 90% of them were found once. The ten largest clones take up about 0.31% of the sample.

Explained via the paper, the time point label denotes: blood sample drawn before combined kidney and bone marrow transplant. Thawed PBMCs were FACS-sorted into unstimulated Tregs (CD4+CD25+CD127-), CD4+ non-Tregs (CD4+CD25-), CD4 cells and CD8 cells. The patients were a few recipients of combined kidney and bone marrow transplants from the ITN036ST trial, and samples were available only for these trial subjects. Healthy control blood was processed by Ficoll density gradient to PBMCs and cryopreserved; patient PBMCs were collected before and after transplant. The starting material was CD4+ T cells from blood, obtained before the transplant. The V and J segments used are TRBV5-1 and TRBJ2-5; TRBD1 is possibly the D segment (6 matching bases). The receptor was derived from a human donor who received a combined kidney and bone marrow transplant. The nucleotide sequence reads as follows: TGCGCCAGCAGCTCAGGGGTTATCCAAGAGACCCAGTACTTC. Protein translation: CASSSGVIQETQYF.